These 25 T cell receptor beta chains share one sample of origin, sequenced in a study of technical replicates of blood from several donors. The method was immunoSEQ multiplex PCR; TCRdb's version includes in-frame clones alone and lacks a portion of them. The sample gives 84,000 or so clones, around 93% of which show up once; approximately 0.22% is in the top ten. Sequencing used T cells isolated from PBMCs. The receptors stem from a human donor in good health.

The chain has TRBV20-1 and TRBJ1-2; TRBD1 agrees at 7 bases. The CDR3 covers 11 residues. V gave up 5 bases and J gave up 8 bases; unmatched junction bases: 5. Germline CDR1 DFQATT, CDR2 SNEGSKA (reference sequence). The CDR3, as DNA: TGCAGTGCTCGACAGGGAGGCGGCTACACCTTC. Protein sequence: CSARQGGGYTF.

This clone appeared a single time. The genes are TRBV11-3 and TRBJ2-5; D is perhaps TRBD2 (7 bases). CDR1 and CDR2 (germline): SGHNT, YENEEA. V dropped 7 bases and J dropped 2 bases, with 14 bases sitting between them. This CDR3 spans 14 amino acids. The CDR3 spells CASNSGGLQETQYF. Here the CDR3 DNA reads TGTGCCAGCAACTCGGGGGGCCTGCAAGAGACCCAGTACTTC.

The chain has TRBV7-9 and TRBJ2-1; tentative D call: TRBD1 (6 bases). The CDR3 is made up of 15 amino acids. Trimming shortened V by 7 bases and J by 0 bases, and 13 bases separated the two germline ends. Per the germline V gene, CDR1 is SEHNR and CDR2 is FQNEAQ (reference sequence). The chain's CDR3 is CASNVGQSSYNEQFF. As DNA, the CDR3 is TGTGCCAGCAATGTGGGACAAAGCTCCTACAATGAGCAGTTCTTC.

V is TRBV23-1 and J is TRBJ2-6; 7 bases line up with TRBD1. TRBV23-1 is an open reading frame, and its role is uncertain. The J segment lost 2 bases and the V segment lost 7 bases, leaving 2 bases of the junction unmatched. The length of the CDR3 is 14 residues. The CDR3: CASTDRAGANVLTF. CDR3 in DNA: TGCGCCAGCACCGACAGGGCTGGGGCCAACGTCCTGACTTTC.

The CDR3 bases are TGTGCCACCAGCCCCGGCTACAGGGGTATGAATCAGCCCCAGCATTTT. It specifies CATSPGYRGMNQPQHF. The V call is TRBV15, the J call TRBJ1-5, with 7 bases that match TRBD1. Per the germline V gene, CDR1 is LNHNV and CDR2 is YYDKDF (reference sequence). V gave up 5 bases and J gave up 4 bases; unmatched junction bases: 11. The CDR3 extends over 16 amino acids.

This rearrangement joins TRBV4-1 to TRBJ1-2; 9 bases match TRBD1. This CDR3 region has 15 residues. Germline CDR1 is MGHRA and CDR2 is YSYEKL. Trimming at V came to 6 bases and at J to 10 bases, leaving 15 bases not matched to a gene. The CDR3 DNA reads TGCGCCAGCAGTCGACAACAGGGGGCGTATAATGACTACACCTTC. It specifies CASSRQQGAYNDYTF.

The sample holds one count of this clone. The CDR3 DNA follows: TGTGCCAGCAGTTTATTACAGGGCGGTTCGTACGAGCAGTACTTC. Amino acid sequence: CASSLLQGGSYEQYF. The chain couples TRBV27 to TRBJ2-7, with D possibly TRBD1 on 6 matching bases. This CDR3 has 15 residues. Trimming took off 1 base at V and 4 bases at J, with 14 bases between the two ends. Looked up from germline, CDR1 is MNHEY and CDR2 is SMNVEV (reference sequence).

The CDR3 bases are TGTGCCAGCAGTTACTTCGCCGGACTTTCCGGCTACACCTTC. This sequence encodes CASSYFAGLSGYTF. The gene calls are TRBV6-5 and TRBJ1-2; D is undetermined. Germline CDR1 and CDR2: MNHEY and SVGAGI. This CDR3 spans 14 amino acids. V lost 1 base, J lost 8 bases, and 14 bases lay in between.

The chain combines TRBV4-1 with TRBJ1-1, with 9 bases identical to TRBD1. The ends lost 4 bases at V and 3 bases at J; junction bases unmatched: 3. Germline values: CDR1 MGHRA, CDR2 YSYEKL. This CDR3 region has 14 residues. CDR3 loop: CASSPTGGHTEAFF. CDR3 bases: TGCGCCAGCAGCCCTACAGGGGGCCACACTGAAGCTTTCTTT.

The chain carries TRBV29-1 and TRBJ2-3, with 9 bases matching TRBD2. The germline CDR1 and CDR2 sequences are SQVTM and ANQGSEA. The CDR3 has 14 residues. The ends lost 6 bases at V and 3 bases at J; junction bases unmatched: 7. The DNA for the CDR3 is TGCAGCGTCGAAAGCGGGGGGAGGACAGATACGCAGTATTTT. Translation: CSVESGGRTDTQYF.

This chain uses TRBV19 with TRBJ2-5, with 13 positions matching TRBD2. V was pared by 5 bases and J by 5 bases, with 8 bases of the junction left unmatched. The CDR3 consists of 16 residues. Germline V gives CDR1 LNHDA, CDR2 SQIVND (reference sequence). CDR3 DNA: TGTGCCAGTAGTTCGGGACTAGCGGGACAGGTGGAGACCCAGTACTTC. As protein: CASSSGLAGQVETQYF.

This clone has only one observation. CDR3 coding DNA: TGTGCCAGCAGTTTGGGGGACACCCGCGGCGAGCAGTACTTC. Encoded protein: CASSLGDTRGEQYF. The V gene is TRBV27, the J gene TRBJ2-7; D perhaps matches TRBD1 (6 bases). The CDR3 loop spans 14 amino acids. The V gene lost 3 bases and the J gene lost 6 bases, with 15 bases spanning the gap. Germline-derived CDR1 and CDR2 are MNHEY and SMNVEV (reference sequence).

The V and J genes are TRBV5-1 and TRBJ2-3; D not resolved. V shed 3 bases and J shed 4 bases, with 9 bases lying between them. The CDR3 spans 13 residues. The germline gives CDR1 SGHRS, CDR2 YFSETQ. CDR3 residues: CASSSGTSDTQYF. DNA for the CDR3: TGCGCCAGCAGCTCAGGAACCTCAGATACGCAGTATTTT.

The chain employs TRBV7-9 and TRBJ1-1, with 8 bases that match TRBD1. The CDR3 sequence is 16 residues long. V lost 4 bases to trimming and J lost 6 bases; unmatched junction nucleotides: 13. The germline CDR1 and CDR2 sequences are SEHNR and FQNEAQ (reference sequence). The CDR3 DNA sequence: TGTGCCAGCAGCTCAGGGGACAGGATATTGAGCGCTGAAGCTTTCTTT. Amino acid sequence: CASSSGDRILSAEAFF.

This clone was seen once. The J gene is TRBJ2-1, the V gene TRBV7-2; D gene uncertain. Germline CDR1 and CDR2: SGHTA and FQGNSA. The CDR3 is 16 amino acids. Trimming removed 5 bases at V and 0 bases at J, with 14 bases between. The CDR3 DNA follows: TGTGCCAGCAGCGCCTACAGCAGAAGCTCCTACAATGAGCAGTTCTTC. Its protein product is CASSAYSRSSYNEQFF.

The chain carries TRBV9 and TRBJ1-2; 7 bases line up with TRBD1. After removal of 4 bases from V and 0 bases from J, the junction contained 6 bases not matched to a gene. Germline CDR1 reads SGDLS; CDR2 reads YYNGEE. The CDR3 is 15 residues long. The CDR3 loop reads CASSRGQLANYGYTF. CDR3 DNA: TGTGCCAGCAGCAGGGGACAGCTCGCTAACTATGGCTACACCTTC.

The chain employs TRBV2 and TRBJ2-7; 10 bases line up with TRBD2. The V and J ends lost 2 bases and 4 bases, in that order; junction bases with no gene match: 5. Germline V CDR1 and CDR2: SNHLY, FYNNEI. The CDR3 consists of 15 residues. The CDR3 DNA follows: TGTGCCAGCAGTGAATTTCTAGCGGGGGAATACGAGCAGTACTTC. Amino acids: CASSEFLAGEYEQYF.

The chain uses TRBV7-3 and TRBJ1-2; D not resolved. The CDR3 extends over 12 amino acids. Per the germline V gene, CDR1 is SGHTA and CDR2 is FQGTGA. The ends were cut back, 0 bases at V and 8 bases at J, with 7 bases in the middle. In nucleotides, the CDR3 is TGTGCCAGCAGCTTAACCGAGGGCGGCTACACCTTC. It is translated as CASSLTEGGYTF.

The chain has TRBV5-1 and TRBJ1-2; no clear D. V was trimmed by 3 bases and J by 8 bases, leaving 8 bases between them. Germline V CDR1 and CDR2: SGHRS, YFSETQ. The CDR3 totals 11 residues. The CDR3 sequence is CASSSTGGYTF. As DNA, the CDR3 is TGCGCCAGCAGCTCGACCGGGGGCTACACCTTC.

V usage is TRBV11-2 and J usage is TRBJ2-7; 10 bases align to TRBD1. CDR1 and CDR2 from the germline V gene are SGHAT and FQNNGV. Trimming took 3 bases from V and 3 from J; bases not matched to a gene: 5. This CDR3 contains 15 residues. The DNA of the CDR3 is TGTGCCAGCAGCTTTTCGACAGGGGGCTACTACGAGCAGTACTTC. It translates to CASSFSTGGYYEQYF.

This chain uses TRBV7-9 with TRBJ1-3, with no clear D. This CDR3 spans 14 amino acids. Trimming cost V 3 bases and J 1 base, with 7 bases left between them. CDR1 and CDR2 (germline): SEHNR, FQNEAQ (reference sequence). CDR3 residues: CASSLTPSGNTIYF. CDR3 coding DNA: TGTGCCAGCAGCTTGACACCTTCTGGAAACACCATATATTTT.

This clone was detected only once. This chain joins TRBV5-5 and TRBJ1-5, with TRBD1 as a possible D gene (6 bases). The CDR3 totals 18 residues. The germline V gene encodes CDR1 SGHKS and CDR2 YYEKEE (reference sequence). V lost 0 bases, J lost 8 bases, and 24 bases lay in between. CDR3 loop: CASSLEVGQQGWGEPQHF. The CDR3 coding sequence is TGTGCCAGCAGCTTGGAGGTGGGGCAACAGGGTTGGGGTGAGCCCCAGCATTTT.

The DNA of the CDR3 is TGCGCCAGCGCGGCTCGGGATCACCAAACAGATACGCAGTATTTT. Translating gives CASAARDHQTDTQYF. The chain links TRBV5-1 to TRBJ2-3, with D perhaps TRBD2 (5 bases). V gave up 7 bases and J gave up 3 bases, with 18 bases separating them. The length of the CDR3 is 15 residues. The germline V gene has CDR1 SGHRS and CDR2 YFSETQ.

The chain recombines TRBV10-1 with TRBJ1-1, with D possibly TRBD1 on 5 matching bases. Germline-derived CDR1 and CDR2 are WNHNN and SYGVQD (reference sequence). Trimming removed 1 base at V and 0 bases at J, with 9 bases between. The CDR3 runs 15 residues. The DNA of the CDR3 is TGCGCCAGCAGTGAGTATCGACAGATGAACACTGAAGCTTTCTTT. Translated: CASSEYRQMNTEAFF.

CDR3 DNA sequence: TGCAGTGCGACAGAAGAGACCCAGTACTTC. Translating it yields CSATEETQYF. This sequence joins TRBV20-1 and TRBJ2-5; maybe TRBD1 (5 bases). Germline CDR1 and CDR2: DFQATT and SNEGSKA (reference sequence). Trimming removed 6 bases at V and 3 bases at J, with 5 bases between. The CDR3 covers 10 residues.